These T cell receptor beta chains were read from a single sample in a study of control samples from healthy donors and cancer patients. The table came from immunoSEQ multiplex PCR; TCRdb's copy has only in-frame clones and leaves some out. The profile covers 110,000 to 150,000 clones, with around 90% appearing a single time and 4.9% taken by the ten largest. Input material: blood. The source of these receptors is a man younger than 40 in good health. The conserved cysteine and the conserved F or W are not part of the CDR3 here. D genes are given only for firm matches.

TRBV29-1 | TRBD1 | SVEEDRVADTQY
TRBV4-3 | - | ASSQVTEKYYGYT
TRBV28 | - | ASSSAVDNYGYT
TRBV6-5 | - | ASSYFGGKAEAF
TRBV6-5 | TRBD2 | ASSPTSGVTDTQY
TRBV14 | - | ASSQDVPGIGKLF
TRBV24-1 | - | ATSENGRAGEKLF
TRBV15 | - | ATSRGDSTDTQY
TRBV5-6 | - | ASSPGVGGLYEQY
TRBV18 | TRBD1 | ASSPGRDRGPAF
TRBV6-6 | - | ASCLRGINSPLH